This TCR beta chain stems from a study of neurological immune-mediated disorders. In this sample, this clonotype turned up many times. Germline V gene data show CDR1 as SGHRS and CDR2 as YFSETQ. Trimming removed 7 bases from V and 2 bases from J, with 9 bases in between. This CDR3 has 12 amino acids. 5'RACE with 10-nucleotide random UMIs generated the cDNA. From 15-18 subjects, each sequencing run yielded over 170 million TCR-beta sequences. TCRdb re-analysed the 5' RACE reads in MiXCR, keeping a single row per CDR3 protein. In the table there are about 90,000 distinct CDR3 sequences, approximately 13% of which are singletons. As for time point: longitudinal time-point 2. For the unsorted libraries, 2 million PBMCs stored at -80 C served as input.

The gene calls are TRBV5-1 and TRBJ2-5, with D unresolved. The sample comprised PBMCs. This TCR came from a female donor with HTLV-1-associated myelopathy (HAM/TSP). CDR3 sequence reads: CASSGQQETQYF. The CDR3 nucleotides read TGCGCCAGCTCGGGCCAACAAGAGACCCAGTACTTC.